Listed below are T cell receptor beta chains from one sample, sequenced in a study of T cell responses to AZD1222 COVID-19 vaccine. Measured with immunoSEQ multiplex PCR; TCRdb has only the in-frame clones, and not every one. This table has approximately 60,000 clones, approximately 80% appearing once. This sample comprised peripheral blood, obtained on day 0 of AZD1222 vaccination. These receptors originate from an adult in good health. The conserved cysteine and the conserved F or W are not part of the CDR3 here.

TRBJ2-2 | TRBV7-9 | ASSSSGRINTGELF
TRBJ2-1 | TRBV7-8 | ASRSREGEQF
TRBJ2-3 | TRBV19 | ASSIGAGGDADTQY
TRBJ2-5 | TRBV6-5 | ASTHRDQETQY
TRBJ2-4 | TRBV19 | ASSLQGSNIQY
TRBJ2-2 | TRBV25-1 | ASSEDWDNTGELF
TRBJ2-1 | TRBV28 | ASSLKGFYNEQF
TRBJ1-3 | TRBV9 | ASSVSSGNTIY
TRBJ2-2 | TRBV5-1 | ASSLQGESTGELF
TRBJ2-2 | TRBV27 | ASGLAGGSGELF
TRBJ2-5 | TRBV6-2/TRBV6-3 | ASSYKGVQETQY
TRBJ1-2 | TRBV28 | ASSTPRDRFSYGYT
TRBJ2-5 | TRBV3-1/TRBV3-2 | ASSQGIASGALGETQY
TRBJ1-2 | TRBV7-9 | ASSLELTGGRGYT
TRBJ1-5 | TRBV7-2 | ASSLWTGDQPQH
TRBJ2-6 | TRBV5-1 | ASSFSGANVLT
TRBJ1-4 | TRBV6-5 | ASRQGIQKLF
TRBJ2-2 | TRBV9 | ASSPRGDSAGELF
TRBJ2-2 | TRBV4-3 | ASSQTPFSGTGELF
TRBJ1-2 | TRBV4-3 | ASSHRGDRLGYT
TRBJ1-5 | TRBV5-6 | ASSSSPGTGLGQPQH
TRBJ1-4 | TRBV2 | ASSRDSNNEKLF
TRBJ2-1 | TRBV9 | ASSVGQGANEQF
TRBJ1-6 | TRBV6-6 | ASSYTGTDYNSPLH
TRBJ1-4 | TRBV19 | ATNRGRGEKLF
TRBJ1-1 | TRBV4-3 | ASSQLGVGATEAF
TRBJ2-7 | TRBV11-3 | ASSHGTGVDEQY
TRBJ2-3 | TRBV6-5 | ASSYSNGAITDTQY
TRBJ2-1 | TRBV10-2 | ASSTGQGISEQF
TRBJ1-5 | TRBV6-4 | ASSDRRPPSHQPQH
TRBJ2-4 | TRBV7-9 | ASSFGTGSKNIQY
TRBJ1-1 | TRBV7-6 | ASSLALDTEAF
TRBJ1-4 | TRBV27 | ASSPVQGAPANEKLF
TRBJ1-5 | TRBV21-1 | ASSQNCGGFDNQPQH
TRBJ1-2 | TRBV10-3 | ATADNYYGYT
TRBJ2-1 | TRBV12-3/TRBV12-4 | ASSFAQTEQF
TRBJ1-2 | TRBV18 | ASSPGVPKNYGYT
TRBJ1-2 | TRBV27 | ASSLAGSYGYT
TRBJ1-1 | TRBV7-2 | ASSPGSGYTEAF
TRBJ1-1 | TRBV28 | ASSSSGYLNTEAF
TRBJ2-7 | TRBV7-6 | ASSLGHLYEQY
TRBJ1-6 | TRBV6-5 | ASYKGSYNSPLH